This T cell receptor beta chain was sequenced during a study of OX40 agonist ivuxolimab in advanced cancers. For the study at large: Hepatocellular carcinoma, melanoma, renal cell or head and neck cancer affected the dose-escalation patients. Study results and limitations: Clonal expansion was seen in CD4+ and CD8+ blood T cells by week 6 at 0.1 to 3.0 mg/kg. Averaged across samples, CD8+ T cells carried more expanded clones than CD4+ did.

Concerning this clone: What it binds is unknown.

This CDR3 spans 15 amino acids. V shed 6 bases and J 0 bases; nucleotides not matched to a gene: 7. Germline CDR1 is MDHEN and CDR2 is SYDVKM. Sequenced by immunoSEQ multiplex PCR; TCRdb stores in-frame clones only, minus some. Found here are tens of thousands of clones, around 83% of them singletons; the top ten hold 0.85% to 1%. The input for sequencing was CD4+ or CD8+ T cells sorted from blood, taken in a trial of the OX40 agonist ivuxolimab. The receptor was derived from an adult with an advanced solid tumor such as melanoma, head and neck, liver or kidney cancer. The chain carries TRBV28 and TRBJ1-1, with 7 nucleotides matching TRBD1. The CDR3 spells CASRHLTGMNTEAFF. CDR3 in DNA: TGTGCCAGCAGGCACCTGACAGGGATGAACACTGAAGCTTTCTTT.